This T cell receptor (beta chain) was recorded in a study of liver allograft versus peripheral blood T cells. Overall study: Comparisons were made between T cell receptor repertoires found in transplanted livers and those circulating in recipients' peripheral blood.

V was pared by 3 bases and J by 1 base, with 9 bases of the junction left unmatched. The CDR3 is 16 amino acids. In germline, CDR1 is LNHDA, CDR2 SQIVND (reference sequence). By frequency in the sample, this clonotype is medium-sized. Its antigen remains unknown. Study-level points and caveats: In liver allografts, T cell receptor repertoires reportedly differed from the repertoires found in peripheral blood.

One entry per CDR3 protein, called by TCRdb with MiXCR from the reads. The sample carries 8,000 to 9,000 distinct CDR3 sequences, 16% recorded once. The sequence came from a human patient who had a liver transplant. Some T cells may be graft donor cells. This chain connects TRBV19 to TRBJ2-7, with 7 bases that match TRBD1. DNA for the CDR3: TGTGCCAGTAGTATGATAAAGGACAGGCGATCCTACGAGCAGTACTTC. It yields the protein CASSMIKDRRSYEQYF.